These 14 T cell receptor beta chains were all obtained from the same sample, sequenced in a study of beta chain features in type 1 diabetes. The entirety of the isolated RNA underwent reverse transcription, so expressed TCRB transcripts were sequenced. TCRdb keeps only in-frame clones here, not all; method: immunoSEQ multiplex PCR. The profile shows more than 300,000 clones, approximately 8% of them singletons. The sample comprised central memory CD4+ T cells from blood. These receptor sequences come from a woman younger than 35 in good health.

This chain joins TRBV9 and TRBJ1-1, with unresolved D. Germline V lookup: CDR1 SGDLS, CDR2 YYNGEE. This CDR3 comprises 15 residues. Between the trimmed V and J ends, which lost 3 bases and 8 bases, there was a span of 20 bases. Here the CDR3 reads CASSARSGHNAEAFF. CDR3 nucleotide sequence: TGTGCCAGCAGCGCAAGGTCGGGCCACAACGCAGAAGCTTTCTTT.

V usage is TRBV7-3 and J usage is TRBJ2-1, with 11 bases aligning to TRBD1. Germline V gene sequence: CDR1 SGHTA, CDR2 FQGTGA. V was clipped by 0 bases and J by 7 bases; unmatched bases: 2. CDR3 length equals 15 residues. The CDR3 region has the DNA TGTGCCAGCAGCTTAACTGGGACAGGGGGGAATGAGCAGTTCTTC. Amino acid sequence: CASSLTGTGGNEQFF.

This sequence joins TRBV5-6 and TRBJ2-5, with unresolved D. Germline V gene sequence: CDR1 SGHDT, CDR2 YYEEEE. Trimming pared 3 bases from V and 3 bases from J, leaving 9 bases between. This CDR3 is built from 13 residues. The CDR3, as DNA: TGTGCCAGCAGCTCCAGACAAAAAGAGACCCAGTACTTC. This sequence encodes CASSSRQKETQYF.

The CDR3 DNA reads TGTGCCAGTAGTGTTTCTTGGGATACGCAGTATTTT. Its protein is CASSVSWDTQYF. The V gene is TRBV19, the J gene TRBJ2-3; D remains ambiguous. The CDR3 has 12 residues. V was clipped by 5 bases and J by 6 bases, with 9 bases between them. Germline CDR1 reads LNHDA; CDR2 reads SQIVND (reference sequence). Based on the CDR3 plus reference TRBV19 and TRBJ2-3, the full variable domain is DGGITQSPKYLFRKEGQNVTLSCEQNLNHDAMYWYRQDPGQGLRLIYYSQIVNDFQKGDIAEGYSVSREKKESFPLTVTSAQKNPTAFYLCASSVSWDTQYFGPGTRLTVL.

This clone was seen a few times. The chain carries TRBV5-1 and TRBJ2-2; 14 nucleotides match TRBD2. Germline V gene data show CDR1 as SGHRS and CDR2 as YFSETQ. The CDR3 contains 18 residues. V lost 0 bases and J lost 5; bases outside the gene matches: 6. This CDR3 reads CASSLAGLAGGKTGELFF. The CDR3 region has the DNA TGCGCCAGCAGCTTGGCCGGACTAGCGGGAGGAAAAACCGGGGAGCTGTTTTTT.

Only a few counts were recorded for this clone. This chain connects TRBV4-2 to TRBJ1-5; 9 nucleotides line up with TRBD1. The trim removed 0 bases at V and 7 bases at J, leaving 4 bases unmatched. Germline-derived CDR1 and CDR2 are LGHNA and YNFKEQ. The CDR3 runs 15 residues. The CDR3 loop is CASSQDPGQGQPQHF. The CDR3 region has the DNA TGTGCCAGCAGCCAAGATCCGGGACAGGGCCAGCCCCAGCATTTT.

This clone appeared a few times. V is TRBV2 and J is TRBJ2-2, with D maybe TRBD1 (5 bases). Trimming removed 6 bases from V and 6 bases from J, with 17 bases in between. The CDR3 has 15 residues. The germline CDR1 and CDR2 sequences are SNHLY and FYNNEI. CDR3 coding DNA: TGTGCCAGCAGCGCCTCAGGGATCCTGGCCGGGGAGCTGTTTTTT. It specifies CASSASGILAGELFF.

This rearrangement joins TRBV20-1 to TRBJ2-5; D remains ambiguous. Trimming pared 5 bases from V and 7 bases from J, leaving 11 bases between. This CDR3 is 11 amino acids long. The germline CDR1 and CDR2 sequences are DFQATT and SNEGSKA (reference sequence). The CDR3 spells CSALMVGTQYF. In nucleotides, the CDR3 is TGCAGTGCTCTGATGGTGGGGACCCAGTACTTC.

This sequence joins TRBV10-2 and TRBJ2-7; 11 positions agree with TRBD2. Germline CDR1 WSHSY, CDR2 SAAADI. The CDR3 spans 14 residues. Losses at the gene ends were 4 bases for V and 6 bases for J; bases not matched to a gene: 5. CDR3 in DNA: TGCGCCAGCAGTGTCCGGCTAGCGGGAGGCGAGCAGTACTTC. Translated, it gives CASSVRLAGGEQYF.

This clone was detected a few times. V is TRBV20-1 and J is TRBJ2-7; D unclear. Germline lookup yields CDR1 DFQATT and CDR2 SNEGSKA (reference sequence). Trimming cost V 1 base and J 6 bases, with 4 bases left between them. CDR3 length: 10 residues. CDR3 residues: CSARGLEQYF. CDR3 nucleotide sequence: TGCAGTGCTAGAGGGCTCGAGCAGTACTTC.

The chain combines TRBV10-3 with TRBJ1-2; D may be TRBD1 (5 bases). The CDR3 spans 16 residues. In germline, CDR1 is ENHRY, CDR2 SYGVKD. Trimming shortened V by 3 bases and J by 0 bases, and 14 bases separated the two germline ends. CDR3 DNA sequence: TGTGCCATCAGTGAAACAGGATACTCGTCTAACTATGGCTACACCTTC. It yields the protein CAISETGYSSNYGYTF.

This clone was detected only a few times. The sample has other DNA sequences that encode this CDR3 too. This chain uses TRBV7-2 with TRBJ1-2; TRBD1 is a possible D gene (5 bases). Deletions cut 1 base from V and 2 bases from J, with 8 bases between. The CDR3 is made up of 14 amino acids. Germline-derived CDR1 and CDR2 are SGHTA and FQGNSA. This CDR3 reads CASSLGPGNYGYTF. The CDR3 nucleotides read TGTGCCAGCAGCTTAGGCCCAGGGAACTATGGCTACACCTTC.

The V and J genes are TRBV19 and TRBJ2-3; the D gene could be TRBD1 or TRBD2 (5 bases each). Germline loops: CDR1 LNHDA, CDR2 SQIVND (reference sequence). The length of the CDR3 is 15 residues. With 7 bases removed from V and 1 base from J, the gap between germline ends came to 15 bases. The CDR3 DNA sequence: TGTGCCAGTACCAACCTCAGAGGGGGCACAGATACGCAGTATTTT. Its translation is CASTNLRGGTDTQYF.

This clone was seen more than once but under ten times. This sequence joins TRBV12-2 and TRBJ2-7; TRBD2 is the table's D call, not checked against the DNA. TRBV12-2 is listed as a pseudogene. The CDR3 is 13 amino acids. DNA for the CDR3: TGTGCAAGTCGCCTACTAGCGGGAAGAGAGCAGTACTTC. It yields the protein CASRLLAGREQYF.